This record concerns one TCR beta chain sequence. The study based diagnoses on clinical symptoms, serum thyroxine and TRAb, thyroid ultrasound and orbital computed tomography. The PBMCs studied were ones that came from about 9.9 ml fresh peripheral blood. TCR beta CDR3 sequences were amplified from RNA transcripts. The HTBI primer set was used in a first-round RT-PCR of the TCR CDR3. MiXCR was run by TCRdb on the multiplex PCR reads, yielding one entry per CDR3 protein. The sample has about 480,000 distinct CDR3 sequences, around an eighth seen once. This sample stems from a study of T cells in Graves' hyperthyroidism and ophthalmopathy. Study-level information: Staff took peripheral blood when the initial diagnosis was made, before any treatment began.

The CDR3 length is 13 residues. Germline V gives CDR1 SGHRS, CDR2 YFSETQ. The TCR comes from a woman younger than 35 with Graves' hyperthyroidism. The sample was blood. This sequence joins TRBV5-1 and TRBJ2-2; D is undetermined. Judging by the DNA end, TRBJ1-1 fits better; the J call may be wrong. CDR3 residues: CASSSLEGGGAFF. CDR3 nucleotide sequence: TGCGCCAGCAGCTCCCTCGAGGGTGGTGGAGCTTTCTTT.